This TCR beta chain was sequenced for a study of response to subunit inactivated influenza vaccine. Study observations and caveats: The authors put forward the suggestion that each seasonal influenza vaccination may bring in only a limited number of new T cells.

This clonotype was seen ten or more times. Its specificity is unknown. Each CDR3 protein is one row after TCRdb ran MiXCR on the RT-PCR reads. The data contain hundreds of thousands of distinct CDR3 sequences, 13% of them singletons. CDR1 MNHNS and CDR2 SASEGT come from the germline V gene. Trimming took off 7 bases at V and 0 bases at J, with 8 bases between the two ends. The CDR3 contains 13 residues. The TCR was taken from a man aged 45-65 years who received an inactivated influenza vaccine. Sequenced here: PBMCs from blood, sampled 40 to 50 days after vaccination. The chain joins TRBV6-1 to TRBJ2-3, with unresolved D. Here the CDR3 DNA reads TGTGCCAGCAATCGCGATAGCACAGATACGCAGTATTTT. The encoded protein is CASNRDSTDTQYF.